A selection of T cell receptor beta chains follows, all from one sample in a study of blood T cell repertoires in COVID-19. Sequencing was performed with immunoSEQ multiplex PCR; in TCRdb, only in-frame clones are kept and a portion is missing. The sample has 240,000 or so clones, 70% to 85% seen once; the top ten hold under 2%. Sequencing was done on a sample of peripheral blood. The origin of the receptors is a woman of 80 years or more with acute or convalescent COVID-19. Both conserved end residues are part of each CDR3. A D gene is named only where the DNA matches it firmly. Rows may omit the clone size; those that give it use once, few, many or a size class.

DNA: TGTGCCAGCAGTTACTCACCAGGCTCCTATAATTCACCCCTCCACTTT
CDR3: CASSYSPGSYNSPLHF
J: TRBJ1-6
length: 16
V: TRBV6-6
D: NA
size: NA

DNA: TGTGCCAGCAGCCTCCGCGGTCGGAGCTCCTACAATGAGCAGTTCTTC
CDR3: CASSLRGRSSYNEQFF
J: TRBJ2-1
length: 16
V: TRBV7-9
D: NA
size: few

DNA: TGTGCCAGCAGCCCCCGGGAAAGGACCTACGAGCAGTACTTC
CDR3: CASSPRERTYEQYF
J: TRBJ2-7
length: 14
V: TRBV9
D: NA
size: once

DNA: TGTGCCAGCAGCCAAGATCCGGGCTACGAGCAGTACTTC
CDR3: CASSQDPGYEQYF
J: TRBJ2-7
length: 13
V: TRBV14
D: NA
size: NA

DNA: TGTGCCAGCAGTGTGGGGAGGAACACTGAAGCTTTCTTT
CDR3: CASSVGRNTEAFF
J: TRBJ1-1
length: 13
V: TRBV25-1
D: NA
size: NA

DNA: TGCGCCAGCAGCTTGGGACAGGGGGCCTATGGCTACACCTTC
CDR3: CASSLGQGAYGYTF
J: TRBJ1-2
length: 14
V: TRBV5-1
D: TRBD1
size: few

DNA: TGTGCCAGCAGCGCGAACATAGTGGGGGGAGAGACCCAGTACTTC
CDR3: CASSANIVGGETQYF
J: TRBJ2-5
length: 15
V: TRBV7-2
D: NA
size: NA

DNA: TGTGCCTGGAGCATGGGACAGGGGCGGTCGGAAAAACTGTTTTTT
CDR3: CAWSMGQGRSEKLFF
J: TRBJ1-4
length: 15
V: TRBV30
D: TRBD1
size: NA

DNA: TGTGCCAGCGGACTCGGGACTTCGGATACGCAGTATTTT
CDR3: CASGLGTSDTQYF
J: TRBJ2-3
length: 13
V: TRBV2
D: NA
size: NA

DNA: TGTGCCAGCAGTGAAGGGATTCTAGGAAAACTGTTTTTT
CDR3: CASSEGILGKLFF
J: TRBJ1-4
length: 13
V: TRBV6-1
D: NA
size: NA

DNA: TGTGCCAGCAGTCCCGGGAGCGGCCGCTCTGGGGCCAACGTCCTGACTTTC
CDR3: CASSPGSGRSGANVLTF
J: TRBJ2-6
length: 17
V: TRBV6-6
D: NA
size: NA

DNA: TGTGCCAGCAGTTACGAGAGCAATCAGCCCCAGCATTTT
CDR3: CASSYESNQPQHF
J: TRBJ1-5
length: 13
V: TRBV6-5
D: NA
size: NA

DNA: TGTGCCAGCAAAGGGCTAGCGGGGGAGACCGGGGAGCTGTTTTTT
CDR3: CASKGLAGETGELFF
J: TRBJ2-2
length: 15
V: TRBV2
D: TRBD2
size: NA

DNA: TGTGCCAGCAGTCCCCGGACAGGGTCGTATGGCTACACCTTC
CDR3: CASSPRTGSYGYTF
J: TRBJ1-2
length: 14
V: TRBV7-9
D: TRBD1
size: NA

DNA: TGCGCCAGCAGTGAACCCGGGATCCCTGTGGAGGGCTACATCTTC
CDR3: CASSEPGIPVEGYIF
J: TRBJ1-2
length: 15
V: TRBV10-2
D: NA
size: NA

DNA: TGTGCCAGCAGCTCCGGGACTCGTCCCCCCACAGATACGCAGTATTTT
CDR3: CASSSGTRPPTDTQYF
J: TRBJ2-3
length: 16
V: TRBV9
D: NA
size: few

DNA: TGTGCCAGCAGCGTAGACAGGACCGGGAATTCACCCCTCCACTTT
CDR3: CASSVDRTGNSPLHF
J: TRBJ1-6
length: 15
V: TRBV9
D: NA
size: NA

DNA: TGTGCCAGCAGCCGCGTTTCTGAGCGGGTCCGGCTCAATGAGCAGTTCTTC
CDR3: CASSRVSERVRLNEQFF
J: TRBJ2-1
length: 17
V: TRBV4-2
D: NA
size: NA

DNA: TGTGCCACCAGTGGGGTAGCGGGAGAAAGCTCCTACAATGAGCAGTTCTTC
CDR3: CATSGVAGESSYNEQFF
J: TRBJ2-1
length: 17
V: TRBV24-1
D: TRBD2
size: NA

DNA: TGCAGTGCTAGTGACAGGCCTCCCTACAATGAGCAGTTCTTC
CDR3: CSASDRPPYNEQFF
J: TRBJ2-1
length: 14
V: TRBV20-1
D: NA
size: NA

DNA: TGTGCCAGCACCCTAGGTCGTGAGCAGTTCTTC
CDR3: CASTLGREQFF
J: TRBJ2-1
length: 11
V: TRBV6-5
D: NA
size: NA

DNA: TGTGCCAGCAGCTATGACAGGGTCGCTGGCTACACCTTC
CDR3: CASSYDRVAGYTF
J: TRBJ1-2
length: 13
V: TRBV2
D: TRBD1
size: few

DNA: TGTGCCAGCAGTGAGCATGACATAGCCAAAAACATTCAGTACTTC
CDR3: CASSEHDIAKNIQYF
J: TRBJ2-4
length: 15
V: TRBV6-2/TRBV6-3
D: NA
size: NA

DNA: TGTGCCAGCAGTAAACAGGGTTCCTGGGGAAACACCATATATTTT
CDR3: CASSKQGSWGNTIYF
J: TRBJ1-3
length: 15
V: TRBV7-9
D: NA
size: NA

DNA: TGTGCCAGCAGCCCCCCGGGACAGGTGGTCTATGGCTACACCTTC
CDR3: CASSPPGQVVYGYTF
J: TRBJ1-2
length: 15
V: TRBV4-2
D: TRBD1
size: few

DNA: TGTGCCAGCAGCCAAGTGCAGGGGCCCCTGGATTTT
CDR3: CASSQVQGPLDF
J: TRBJ1-3
length: 12
V: TRBV3-1/TRBV3-2
D: NA
size: NA

DNA: TGTGCCAGCAGCTTAGCCATACAGGGAACCTATGGCTACACCTTC
CDR3: CASSLAIQGTYGYTF
J: TRBJ1-2
length: 15
V: TRBV7-9
D: NA
size: NA

DNA: TGTGCCAGCAGCTCCCGGGCCGGGGGCTCCTACAATGAGCAGTTCTTC
CDR3: CASSSRAGGSYNEQFF
J: TRBJ2-1
length: 16
V: TRBV11-2
D: NA
size: NA

DNA: TGTGCCAGCTCCCTTGGGACAGGGCCGGAGACCCAGTACTTC
CDR3: CASSLGTGPETQYF
J: TRBJ2-5
length: 14
V: TRBV18
D: TRBD1
size: NA

DNA: TGCGCCAGCAGCCGCACCAACCGGGAGGAGCAGTACTTC
CDR3: CASSRTNREEQYF
J: TRBJ2-7
length: 13
V: TRBV5-1
D: NA
size: NA

DNA: TGCGCCAGCAGCCCTGGACTAGCGATCAATGAGCAGTTCTTC
CDR3: CASSPGLAINEQFF
J: TRBJ2-1
length: 14
V: TRBV5-1
D: TRBD2
size: NA

DNA: TGTGCCAGCAGCCCGGGTAGCCGTCATGAGCAGTTCTTC
CDR3: CASSPGSRHEQFF
J: TRBJ2-1
length: 13
V: TRBV6-2/TRBV6-3
D: NA
size: many

DNA: TGTGCCAGCAGTTCCTCAAGGACAGGGGGCATGAACACTGAAGCTTTCTTT
CDR3: CASSSSRTGGMNTEAFF
J: TRBJ1-1
length: 17
V: TRBV6-2/TRBV6-3
D: TRBD1
size: NA

DNA: TGTGCCAGCAGCCCCGACAGGGCCGGGGAGCTGTTTTTT
CDR3: CASSPDRAGELFF
J: TRBJ2-2
length: 13
V: TRBV5-6
D: TRBD1
size: NA

DNA: TGTGCCTGCGTCGAGGGGGGGAGTTCACCCCTCCACTTT
CDR3: CACVEGGSSPLHF
J: TRBJ1-6
length: 13
V: TRBV30
D: NA
size: NA

DNA: TGTGCCTGGACGGGACAGGGACCCTACGAGCAGTACTTC
CDR3: CAWTGQGPYEQYF
J: TRBJ2-7
length: 13
V: TRBV30
D: TRBD1
size: NA

DNA: TGTGCCAGCAGCTTGCGATCGGGGAGCACAGATACGCAGTATTTT
CDR3: CASSLRSGSTDTQYF
J: TRBJ2-3
length: 15
V: TRBV5-4
D: NA
size: NA